These 10 T cell receptor beta chains were sequenced from one sample in a study of T-cell memory formation after mild COVID-19. TCRdb reanalysed the 5' RACE reads using MiXCR and keeps one entry per CDR3 protein. This sample carries around 300,000 distinct CDR3 sequences, roughly 8% of them seen once, and the ten largest clones take approximately 23%. The sequencing input was PBMCs or a T cell subset sorted from them (not recorded which). The receptor source for this set is a man in his late teens or twenties who had mild COVID-19 (a few samples of this study predate the infection). Cell type and time point are not known.

CDR3 nucleotides: TGCAGTGCCTATACAGGGGCCTACGAGCAGTACTTC. Residues: CSAYTGAYEQYF. This chain joins TRBV20-1 and TRBJ2-7; TRBD1 matches 7 bases. The CDR3 is 12 residues long. With V trimmed by 6 bases and J by 2 bases, 4 bases remained unmatched. Germline V CDR1 and CDR2: DFQATT, SNEGSKA (reference sequence).

The chain links TRBV5-1 to TRBJ2-3, with 8 bases matching TRBD2. This CDR3 contains 14 residues. J gave up 4 bases and V 0 bases, and 1 base lay outside the gene matches. CDR1 SGHRS and CDR2 YFSETQ come from the germline V gene. The CDR3 protein is CASSLAAGADTQYF. In nucleotides, the CDR3 is TGCGCCAGCAGCTTGGCAGCGGGGGCAGATACGCAGTATTTT.

V and J are TRBV27 and TRBJ2-3, with TRBD2 matching 12 bases. V gave up 5 bases and J gave up 1 base; unmatched junction bases: 4. This CDR3 is built from 16 residues. Germline-derived CDR1 and CDR2 are MNHEY and SMNVEV (reference sequence). As DNA, the CDR3 is TGTGCCAGCAGTCTCCGACTAGCGGGGGGCACAGATACGCAGTATTTT. It is translated as CASSLRLAGGTDTQYF.

This clonotype was recorded only once. The chain has TRBV7-2 and TRBJ2-5; D not certain. The CDR3 extends over 15 amino acids. Per the germline V gene, CDR1 is SGHTA and CDR2 is FQGNSA. V lost 5 bases and J lost 4, with 17 bases in between. CDR3 residues: CASSRTGQPRETQYF. Written as DNA, the CDR3 is TGTGCCAGCAGCCGTACGGGCCAGCCGAGAGAGACCCAGTACTTC.

This chain links TRBV7-9 with TRBJ2-7, with D tentatively TRBD2 (5 bases). The CDR3 length is 14 residues. V was clipped by 5 bases and J by 7 bases, with 18 bases between them. Germline V gene sequence: CDR1 SEHNR, CDR2 FQNEAQ (reference sequence). CDR3 loop: CASSPGPTRGEQYV. CDR3 in DNA: TGTGCCAGCAGCCCCGGCCCCACCCGGGGTGAGCAGTACGTC.

This clonotype appeared a few times. The chain is built from TRBV29-1 and TRBJ2-7; possible D gene TRBD1, 6 bases. Trimming took 6 bases from V and 6 from J, leaving 15 bases between them. The CDR3 runs 12 residues. Germline CDR1 and CDR2: SQVTM and ANQGSEA. CDR3 sequence reads: CSVANREGEQYV. DNA of the CDR3: TGCAGCGTAGCGAACAGGGAAGGCGAGCAGTACGTC.

Only a few counts were recorded for this clonotype. V gene TRBV7-3 combines with J gene TRBJ2-1; tentatively, D is TRBD2 (6 bases). Between the trimmed V and J ends, which lost 5 bases and 8 bases, there was a span of 16 bases. The CDR3 totals 14 residues. The germline gives CDR1 SGHTA, CDR2 FQGTGA. In DNA form, the CDR3 reads TGTGCCAGCAGCCCGGGACTTGGTTTTCATGAGCAGTTCTTC. Residues: CASSPGLGFHEQFF.

This clonotype was detected many times. The V call is TRBV29-1, the J call TRBJ1-2; D uncertain. The V gene's germline CDR1 is SQVTM and CDR2 ANQGSEA. Trimming stripped 6 bases from V and 2 bases from J, with 13 bases between. The CDR3 is made up of 13 amino acids. The CDR3 coding sequence is TGCAGCGTCGGGCAGTCCGAGAACTATGGCTACACCTTC. Protein product: CSVGQSENYGYTF. The complete variable domain, with remaining parts taken from reference TRBV29-1 and TRBJ1-2, reads SAVISQKPSRDICQRGTSLTIQCQVDSQVTMMFWYRQQPGQSLTLIATANQGSEATYESGFVIDKFPISRPNLTFSTLTVSNMSPEDSSIYLCSVGQSENYGYTFGSGTRLTVV.

This clonotype was seen ten or more times. CDR3 sequence reads: CASSRTGDKTGELFF. CDR3 in DNA: TGCGCCAGCAGCCGAACCGGGGACAAGACCGGGGAGCTGTTTTTT. V usage is TRBV4-1 and J usage is TRBJ2-2, with D possibly being TRBD1 (6 bases). Germline-derived CDR1 and CDR2 are MGHRA and YSYEKL. V lost 4 bases and J lost 5, with 14 bases in between. The CDR3 runs 15 residues.

This sequence joins TRBV4-3 and TRBJ2-1, with D possibly TRBD2 on 7 matching bases. V was shortened by 1 base and J by 7 bases, with 14 bases between the two germline ends. Germline V lookup: CDR1 LGHNA, CDR2 YSLEER. CDR3 length: 15 residues. CDR3 coding DNA: TGCGCCAGCAGCCAAGCGGGGGGCCCAAGGAATGAGCAGTTCTTC. Residues: CASSQAGGPRNEQFF.